This TCR beta chain is drawn from a study of blood T cell repertoires in COVID-19. Cohorts were based on clinical histories the participants reported. The assay was immunoSEQ multiplex PCR, and TCRdb's table has in-frame clones only and misses some. Among some 290,000 clones listed, 89% were seen once. The CDR3 sequence is 14 residues long. V lost 5 bases, J lost 6 bases, and 8 bases stayed unmatched. The germline gives CDR1 SEHNR, CDR2 FQNEAQ (reference sequence). This clonotype originated in a woman in her twenties or thirties who had recovered from COVID-19. The J gene is TRBJ1-2, the V gene TRBV7-9, with TRBD1 identical over 8 bases. The specimen was PBMCs or T cells enriched from blood (not recorded which). The CDR3: CASSLSDRGHGYTF. In DNA form, the CDR3 reads TGTGCCAGCAGCCTCTCCGACAGGGGACATGGCTACACCTTC.